The present T cell receptor (beta chain) was sequenced within a study of blood T cell repertoires in COVID-19. Study-wide context: COVID-19 samples, acute and convalescent, were from the United States, Italy and Spain. T cells, B-cell-depleted T cells, or PBMCs supplied cDNA or gDNA.

Per the original methods: Estimation of nucleated cell counts was performed using reference gene primer amplification. Assay: immunoSEQ multiplex PCR; the TCRdb copy retains only in-frame clones and omits some. D and trimming were read from the DNA, whereas the V and J calls and clone size are those reported in that table. The repertoire includes around 260,000 clones, 80% to 90% of them detected once, and about 3% sits in the top ten. The CDR3 contains 15 residues. V was trimmed by 0 bases and J by 0 bases, leaving 6 bases between them. Germline CDR1 and CDR2: GTSNPN and SVGIG (reference sequence). The sample was peripheral blood. V and J are TRBV30 and TRBJ1-6; D call uncertain. The TCR originated in a woman aged 25-40 years with active or convalescent COVID-19. The CDR3 DNA is TGTGCCTGGAGTGTACGGAGCTCCTATAATTCACCCCTCCACTTT. This sequence encodes CAWSVRSSYNSPLHF.